The T cell receptor (beta chain) described here comes from a study of cytomegalovirus exposure and HLA in healthy donors. The PCR employed 60 Vbeta primers together with 13 Jbeta primers. Profiling relied on immunoSEQ multiplex PCR, and the TCRdb table lists in-frame clones only, not all of them. The sample shows a few hundred thousand clones, about 80% of them seen only once. CDR1 and CDR2 (germline): SGHRS, YFSETQ. J lost 6 bases, V lost 4 bases, and 7 bases had no gene match. The CDR3 has 15 residues. Sequencing input: PBMCs. The chain links TRBV5-1 to TRBJ2-1; 10 positions agree with TRBD1. This clonotype was obtained from a woman aged 60-75 years in good health and CMV-seropositive. CDR3 nucleotide sequence: TGCGCCAGCAGCGCGGGACAGGGGAGGTCCAATGAGCAGTTCTTC. This translates into CASSAGQGRSNEQFF.